This is a list of T cell receptor beta chains from one sample in a study of blood T cell repertoires in COVID-19. TCRdb's table, derived via immunoSEQ multiplex PCR, lists solely in-frame clones and lacks some. This sample has roughly 250,000 clones, with approximately 85% found just once. The material sequenced was peripheral blood. Receptors originate from a woman aged 25 to 39 with acute or convalescent COVID-19. CDR3s include the opening cysteine and the closing phenylalanine or tryptophan. The D gene is left open where the match is weak. The size field is filled for only some rows; it gives once, few, many or a size class.

D gene	J gene	V gene	clone size	CDR3 DNA	CDR3 protein
-	TRBJ2-7	TRBV4-1	-	TGCGCCAGCAGCCAAGATCTCGGGTCTATGGGCGAGCAGTACTTC	CASSQDLGSMGEQYF
TRBD2	TRBJ2-6	TRBV5-1	once	TGCGCCAGCAGCAGGGGACTAGCGGGAGGCCCCCTCTCTGGGGCCAACGTCCTGACTTTC	CASSRGLAGGPLSGANVLTF
TRBD1	TRBJ1-1	TRBV6-6	-	TGTGCCAGCAGTTTCGACAGGGAGAACACTGAAGCTTTCTTT	CASSFDRENTEAFF
TRBD2	TRBJ2-3	TRBV6-2/TRBV6-3	-	TGTGCCAGCAGTTATCGACGAACTAGCGGACAATACACAGATACGCAGTATTTT	CASSYRRTSGQYTDTQYF
TRBD1	TRBJ2-7	TRBV5-1	-	TGCGCCAGCAGCTTGGGGACAGGGGGCGAGCAGTACTTC	CASSLGTGGEQYF
-	TRBJ1-5	TRBV30	-	TGTGCCTGGAGTACACCAGATCAGCCCCAGCATTTT	CAWSTPDQPQHF
TRBD1	TRBJ2-3	TRBV9	many	TGTGCCAGCAGCGTCAGGGGGCTGGACACAGATACGCAGTATTTT	CASSVRGLDTDTQYF
-	TRBJ2-1	TRBV18	-	TGTGCCAGCTCACCCCGAGACTCAGGGATCTACAATGAGCAGTTCTTC	CASSPRDSGIYNEQFF
-	TRBJ1-5	TRBV10-3	-	TGTGCCATCAAGGGGTCAGAAAATCAGCCCCAGCATTTT	CAIKGSENQPQHF
-	TRBJ1-1	TRBV30	-	TGTGCCTGGAGTTGGGGTGGACACCGAAACACTGAAGCTTTCTTT	CAWSWGGHRNTEAFF
TRBD1	TRBJ2-2	TRBV3-1/TRBV3-2	-	TGTGCCAGCAGCCAAGTGCGGACAGGGGTTGGCACCGGGGAGCTGTTTTTT	CASSQVRTGVGTGELFF
TRBD1	TRBJ2-7	TRBV4-1	-	TGCGCCAGCAGCCAAGGACAGGGAAATTCCTACGAGCAGTACTTC	CASSQGQGNSYEQYF
-	TRBJ1-2	TRBV29-1	-	TGCAGCGCCTCACAGAGCCCTAACTATGGCTACACCTTC	CSASQSPNYGYTF
TRBD1	TRBJ1-4	TRBV7-2	-	TGTGCCAGCAGCTTAGAGGGACAGGGGTCAACTAATGAAAAACTGTTTTTT	CASSLEGQGSTNEKLFF
-	TRBJ2-1	TRBV7-2	-	TGTGCCAGCAGCCAAGTCCAGGGCTCCTACAATGAGCAGTTCTTC	CASSQVQGSYNEQFF
-	TRBJ2-3	TRBV6-2/TRBV6-3	-	TGTGCCAGCAGCCGGTTCGGGGTCACAGATACGCAGTATTTT	CASSRFGVTDTQYF
-	TRBJ2-3	TRBV11-2	-	TGTGCCAGCAGCCCCCAGGGGGGAACGACAGATACGCAGTATTTT	CASSPQGGTTDTQYF
-	TRBJ1-4	TRBV5-6	-	TGTGCCAGCAGCTGGTCCCCAGGGTCAACTAATGAAAAACTGTTTTTT	CASSWSPGSTNEKLFF
-	TRBJ1-5	TRBV6-5	-	TGTGCCAGCAGTTACTCGGCTGGCAATCAGCCCCAGCATTTT	CASSYSAGNQPQHF
-	TRBJ2-7	TRBV12-5	-	TGTGCTAGTGGCTATGACAGGAGAGGGGCTACCTACGAGCAGTACTTC	CASGYDRRGATYEQYF
TRBD1	TRBJ2-1	TRBV6-2/TRBV6-3	-	TGTGCCAGCAGTCAACAGGGGGGCTTCTACAATGAGCAGTTCTTC	CASSQQGGFYNEQFF
TRBD1	TRBJ2-3	TRBV11-3	-	TGTGCCAGCAGCTTACTAGGGGGCGCGCGCACAGATACGCAGTATTTT	CASSLLGGARTDTQYF
-	TRBJ1-6	TRBV6-4	-	TGTGCCAGCAGTGACTCCGAGGCCCCTGACTCACCCCTCCACTTT	CASSDSEAPDSPLHF
-	TRBJ2-6	TRBV20-1	-	TGCAGTGCTAGTTGGGGAGCTGGGGCCAACGTCCTGACTTTC	CSASWGAGANVLTF
TRBD2	TRBJ2-5	TRBV6-4	-	TGTGCCAGCAGTGCGGGGGCGGGAGGGCCTCTGGAGACCCAGTACTTC	CASSAGAGGPLETQYF
TRBD2	TRBJ2-5	TRBV11-3	-	TGTGCCAGCAGCCTGGGACTAGCGGGAGCAGAGACCCAGTACTTC	CASSLGLAGAETQYF
TRBD1	TRBJ2-7	TRBV30	few	TGTGCCTGGGAGGGGGACAGGGGCGCCACCTACGAGCAGTACTTC	CAWEGDRGATYEQYF
-	TRBJ2-1	TRBV4-3	once	TGCGCCAGCAGCCAAGTAGCGGATTCCTACAATGAGCAGTTCTTC	CASSQVADSYNEQFF
TRBD1	TRBJ1-4	TRBV24-1	-	TGTGCCACCAGTGAGGCCGGGACAGGGGTTGAAAAACTGTTTTTT	CATSEAGTGVEKLFF
-	TRBJ2-6	TRBV18	-	TGTGCCAGCTCACCACCGGTAGGGGTCAGGGTCTCTGGGGCCAACGTCCTGACTTTC	CASSPPVGVRVSGANVLTF
TRBD1	TRBJ2-2	TRBV15	-	TGTGCCACCAGCAGCGGGACAGGGGGCGCTGGGACCGGGGAGCTGTTTTTT	CATSSGTGGAGTGELFF
-	TRBJ2-3	TRBV7-6	-	TGTGCCAGCAGCTCACCGACAGGCCGACGCACAGATACGCAGTATTTT	CASSSPTGRRTDTQYF
-	TRBJ2-1	TRBV11-2	-	TGTGCCAGCAGCTTCAGGGGCGATCCCTACAATGAGCAGTTCTTC	CASSFRGDPYNEQFF
-	TRBJ1-2	TRBV11-3	-	TGTGCCAGCAGCCGCGGCCCGCGTAACTATGGCTACACCTTC	CASSRGPRNYGYTF
TRBD2	TRBJ2-1	TRBV5-1	-	TGCGCCAGCAGACGGGAGGCCCGATCCTACAATGAGCAGTTCTTC	CASRREARSYNEQFF
-	TRBJ2-1	TRBV10-3	-	TGTGCCATCAGTGAAAACCCGACTAGCAATGAGCAGTTCTTC	CAISENPTSNEQFF
TRBD1	TRBJ2-7	TRBV25-1	medium-sized	TGTGCCAGCAGTGGCCCGACTGACGGGACAGAATTGCAGTACTTC	CASSGPTDGTELQYF
TRBD2	TRBJ2-7	TRBV11-3	-	TGTGCCAGCAGCTTACGAGCGGGAGCCTACGAGCAGTACTTC	CASSLRAGAYEQYF
TRBD2	TRBJ2-1	TRBV6-6	-	TGTGCCAGCAGTGCCGGGACTAGCGGGCCTGAGCAGTTCTTC	CASSAGTSGPEQFF
-	TRBJ2-7	TRBV6-5	-	TGTGCCAGCAGACTCTTACAGGGATCTCTCTACGAGCAGTACTTC	CASRLLQGSLYEQYF
TRBD2	TRBJ2-7	TRBV7-9	-	TGTGCCAGCAGCGTTAGCGGGAATCCCTACGAGCAGTACTTC	CASSVSGNPYEQYF
TRBD2	TRBJ2-3	TRBV19	-	TGTGCCAGTCAAAAGCGGGAGGGCCTAGGGACAGATACGCAGTATTTT	CASQKREGLGTDTQYF
TRBD2	TRBJ2-1	TRBV7-2	-	TGTGCCAGCAGCTTAGCCCTGACTAGCGGGAGGGCCGGGGATAATGAGCAGTTCTTC	CASSLALTSGRAGDNEQFF
-	TRBJ1-2	TRBV18	-	TGTGCCAGCTCCCCCGCGGAGTATGGCTACACCTTC	CASSPAEYGYTF
-	TRBJ2-7	TRBV5-6	-	TGTGCCAGCAGCTTGGAGTCCCAAGGCGGCTCCGAGCAGTACTTC	CASSLESQGGSEQYF
-	TRBJ1-5	TRBV25-1	-	TGTGCCAGCAGCGAGGGCCCCAATCAGCCCCAGCATTTT	CASSEGPNQPQHF
TRBD2	TRBJ2-1	TRBV19	once	TGTGCCAGTAGTATACTAGCGGGCGGTATTTTGTTCTTC	CASSILAGGILFF
TRBD2	TRBJ2-1	TRBV7-2	-	TGTGCCAGCAGCTTAAGGGAGGGCCATGGGAATGAGCAGTTCTTC	CASSLREGHGNEQFF
-	TRBJ1-5	TRBV19	-	TGTGCCAGTAACTGGGGAGGGAACAATCAGCCCCAGCATTTT	CASNWGGNNQPQHF
-	TRBJ1-2	TRBV5-4	-	TGTGCCAGCAGCCCCGGGGGTTCTAACTATGGCTACACCTTC	CASSPGGSNYGYTF
-	TRBJ2-3	TRBV6-5	once	TGTGCCAGCTGGAGGAGGGCGGGTACGCAGTATTTT	CASWRRAGTQYF
-	TRBJ2-7	TRBV5-5	-	TGTGCCAGCAGCTTGGTCGGGGAATGGGCCTACGAGCAGTACTTC	CASSLVGEWAYEQYF
-	TRBJ2-7	TRBV6-2/TRBV6-3	once	TGTGCCAGCAGTTACCCCAGCGGACCCACCTACGAGCAGTACTTC	CASSYPSGPTYEQYF
TRBD2	TRBJ2-1	TRBV19	once	TGTGCCAGTAGTACGACTAGCGGGTATAGCAATGAGCAGTTCTTC	CASSTTSGYSNEQFF